This record covers a single TCR beta chain. The data are from a study of blood T cell repertoires in COVID-19. Study overall: Acute-phase and convalescent COVID-19 samples originated in the United States, Italy and Spain. In each case, the material was cDNA or gDNA derived from T cells, B-cell-depleted T cells, or PBMCs.

This CDR3 comprises 14 residues. Germline lookup yields CDR1 SGDLS and CDR2 YYNGEE. V shed 4 bases and J shed 4 bases, with 14 bases lying between them. In the original processing: Quantification of nucleated cells was approximated via reference gene primer amplification. Assay: immunoSEQ multiplex PCR; the TCRdb copy retains only in-frame clones and omits some. Clone size and V and J calls were adopted from that table, with D and trimming inferred from the DNA. The sample carries around 170,000 clones, roughly 75% recorded once. The sample comprised peripheral blood. The V gene is TRBV9, the J gene TRBJ1-2; tentative D call: TRBD1 (6 bases). The source is a man in his sixties or seventies with active or convalescent COVID-19. CDR3 nucleotide sequence: TGTGCCAGCAGCCCCGGACAGCCCTTCTATGGCTACACCTTC. Its protein is CASSPGQPFYGYTF.